What follows are 13 T cell receptor beta chains derived from one specimen sequenced in a study of cytotoxic CD8 clonotypes in ibrutinib-treated CLL (dated by TCRdb to 2020 to 2023). To prepare the library, the immunoSEQ multiplex PCR assay was applied. What TCRdb holds here is the immuneACCESS table cut down to in-frame rearrangements. Part of the clones is not present; checked against another copy, under half of the missing clones reflect an unresolved V gene, and the others are unexplained. The table for this sample lists tens of thousands of clones; approximately 51% of them were counted only once. The ten largest clonotypes hold approximately 17% of the sample. This specimen consisted of PBMCs, obtained before ibrutinib treatment. These receptors were collected from a human donor with chronic lymphocytic leukemia.

In its sample, this clone was seen many times. CDR3 bases: TGTGCCAGCAGCGAACTTAGCGTGGCCTACGAGCAGTACTTC. Translated: CASSELSVAYEQYF. V is TRBV7-2 and J is TRBJ2-7; D might be TRBD2 (5 bases). The ends were cut back, 5 bases at V and 2 bases at J, with 13 bases in the middle. The CDR3 covers 14 residues. The germline gives CDR1 SGHTA, CDR2 FQGNSA.

CDR3 nucleotides: TGTGCCAGCAGAAGGGAACAGCAGACGCGATATGGCTACACCTTC. As protein: CASRREQQTRYGYTF. This chain connects TRBV2 to TRBJ1-2; D not resolved. The CDR3 consists of 15 residues. Germline-derived CDR1 and CDR2 are SNHLY and FYNNEI. Trimming pared 6 bases from V and 5 bases from J, leaving 19 bases between. The full variable domain, in which reference TRBV2 and TRBJ1-2 provide the parts outside the CDR3, is EPEVTQTPSHQVTQMGQEVILRCVPISNHLYFYWYRQILGQKVEFLVSFYNNEISEKSEIFDDQFSVERPDGSNFTLKIRSTKLEDSAMYFCASRREQQTRYGYTFGSGTRLTVV.

The V gene is TRBV18, the J gene TRBJ1-1; D unresolved. Germline CDR1 is KGHSH and CDR2 is LQKENI. V was cut by 0 bases and J by 2 bases, with 16 bases left in between. The CDR3 runs to 17 residues. CDR3 bases: TGTGCCAGCTCACCACCTTCGGGCCGAACGGGTAACACTGAAGCTTTCTTT. Protein: CASSPPSGRTGNTEAFF.

V and J are TRBV28 and TRBJ2-3, with no clear D. CDR1 and CDR2 (germline): MDHEN, SYDVKM. Trimming stripped 4 bases from V and 4 bases from J, with 12 bases between. The CDR3 sequence is 14 residues long. The CDR3 sequence is CASSSPFTPDTQYF. CDR3 in DNA: TGTGCCAGCAGTTCCCCATTTACACCAGATACGCAGTATTTT.

V is TRBV7-9 and J is TRBJ1-4, with D possibly TRBD1 on 5 matching bases. The CDR3 loop spans 16 amino acids. The germline V and J ends were trimmed by 8 bases and 0 bases, with 16 bases remaining between them. Germline V gene data show CDR1 as SEHNR and CDR2 as FQNEAQ (reference sequence). The CDR3 region is CASGLGGTATNEKLFF. The CDR3 nucleotides are TGTGCCAGCGGCCTGGGGGGGACCGCAACTAATGAAAAACTGTTTTTT.

This clone occurred a few times. The chain joins TRBV7-2 to TRBJ1-5, with D possibly TRBD1 on 6 matching bases. Germline CDR1 and CDR2: SGHTA and FQGNSA. The CDR3 contains 15 residues. V gave up 1 base and J gave up 4 bases, with 11 bases separating them. In DNA form, the CDR3 reads TGTGCCAGCAGCTTAGTAATAGGGGGGAATCAGCCCCAGCATTTT. Amino acid sequence: CASSLVIGGNQPQHF.

This chain joins TRBV7-9 and TRBJ1-3; no reliable D call. Trimming stripped 5 bases from V and 2 bases from J, with 10 bases between. Germline V gene lookup returns CDR1 SEHNR and CDR2 FQNEAQ (reference sequence). CDR3 length: 14 residues. CDR3 nucleotides: TGTGCCAGCAGCGACACGGGGACTGGAAACACCATATATTTT. Its protein is CASSDTGTGNTIYF.

This chain connects TRBV6-4 to TRBJ2-7, with TRBD1 matching over 8 bases. V gave up 4 bases and J gave up 0 bases; unmatched junction bases: 5. The CDR3 runs to 15 residues. The V gene's germline CDR1 is MRHNA and CDR2 SNTAGT. The CDR3 bases are TGTGCCAGCAGTGTCACAGGGGGATCCTCCTACGAGCAGTACTTC. Translating gives CASSVTGGSSYEQYF.

This clone was counted only a few times. The rearrangement uses TRBV19 and TRBJ2-7; 7 nucleotides agree with TRBD1. Germline loops: CDR1 LNHDA, CDR2 SQIVND (reference sequence). Germline trimming cut 6 bases from V and 5 bases from J; bases unmatched to any gene: 7. The CDR3 length is 13 residues. This CDR3 is CASRGQVINEQYF. The CDR3, as DNA: TGTGCCAGTAGAGGACAGGTTATCAACGAGCAGTACTTC.

This chain links TRBV2 with TRBJ2-5; 9 bases are shared with TRBD2. The CDR3 is 16 amino acids. The germline V gene encodes CDR1 SNHLY and CDR2 FYNNEI. V was pared by 5 bases and J by 2 bases, with 9 bases of the junction left unmatched. In DNA form, the CDR3 reads TGTGCCAGCAGTACCCGGGGGCTAGCGGGACAAGAGACCCAGTACTTC. Protein product: CASSTRGLAGQETQYF.

The rearrangement uses TRBV14 and TRBJ1-3; perhaps TRBD1 as D (5 bases). Deletions cut 5 bases from V and 2 bases from J, with 10 bases between. Germline CDR1 reads SGHDN; CDR2 reads FVKESK. The CDR3 sequence is 14 residues long. CDR3 nucleotides: TGTGCCAGCAGCGTGGGGGTCGCTGGAAACACCATATATTTT. Translating it yields CASSVGVAGNTIYF.

This CDR3 is CASSPGLAGVGSYNEQFF. DNA of the CDR3: TGTGCCAGCAGCCCGGGACTAGCGGGGGTCGGCTCCTACAATGAGCAGTTCTTC. The chain employs TRBV7-3 and TRBJ2-1, with 14 nucleotides matching TRBD2. Losses at the gene ends were 5 bases for V and 0 bases for J; bases not matched to a gene: 6. CDR1 and CDR2 (germline): SGHTA, FQGTGA. The CDR3 is made up of 18 amino acids.

V gene TRBV13 combines with J gene TRBJ2-5, with D perhaps TRBD1 (5 bases). The CDR3 contains 14 residues. Trimming cost V 4 bases and J 2 bases, with 11 bases left between them. CDR1 PRHDT and CDR2 FYEKMQ come from the germline V gene (reference sequence). DNA for the CDR3: TGTGCCAGCAGCTCCGACAGATCTCAAGAGACCCAGTACTTC. Residues: CASSSDRSQETQYF.